Below, 23 T cell receptor beta chains from the same sample are listed, as sequenced in a study of T cells in Graves' hyperthyroidism and ophthalmopathy. RNA transcripts gave rise to amplified TCR beta CDR3 regions. First-round RT-PCR targeting the TCR CDR3 was performed with the HTBI primer set. TCRdb independently ran MiXCR on the multiplex PCR reads; one entry per CDR3 protein. The table has around 600,000 distinct CDR3 sequences, 14% seen once. Sequencing was carried out using blood. These receptors all stem from a woman under 30 with Graves' ophthalmopathy.

This clonotype was observed many times. The V call is TRBV7-2, the J call TRBJ2-7; 8 nucleotides align to TRBD1. The J segment lost 2 bases and the V segment lost 5 bases, leaving 5 bases of the junction unmatched. This CDR3 contains 14 residues. Germline CDR1 reads SGHTA; CDR2 reads FQGNSA. The CDR3 DNA sequence: TGTGCCAGCAGCGGAACAGGGGGAACCTACGAGCAGTACTTC. This sequence encodes CASSGTGGTYEQYF. Combining the CDR3 with reference TRBV7-2 and TRBJ2-7 gives the whole variable domain GAGVSQSPSNKVTEKGKDVELRCDPISGHTALYWYRQSLGQGLEFLIYFQGNSAPDKSGLPSDRFSAERTGGSVSTLTIQRTQQEDSAVYLCASSGTGGTYEQYFGPGTRLTVT.

In this sample, this clonotype turned up many times. The chain is built from TRBV7-9 and TRBJ1-1; 7 positions agree with TRBD1. The length of the CDR3 is 13 residues. The junction had 7 bases not matched to a gene; V was cut back by 4 bases and J by 8 bases. In germline, CDR1 is SEHNR, CDR2 FQNEAQ (reference sequence). CDR3 sequence reads: CASSWPGQREAFF. The CDR3 DNA follows: TGTGCCAGCAGCTGGCCGGGACAGCGGGAAGCTTTCTTT.

This clonotype was seen more than once but under ten times. The chain carries TRBV7-8 and TRBJ1-4; D not certain. This CDR3 is 15 amino acids long. Germline V CDR1 and CDR2: SGHVS, FQNEAQ. The ends were cut back, 10 bases at V and 4 bases at J, with 19 bases in the middle. As DNA, the CDR3 is TGTGCCAACAGTCAAAAGGCTGTTTTTAATGAAAAACTGTTTTTT. This sequence encodes CANSQKAVFNEKLFF.

This clonotype has at least ten counts. The chain employs TRBV7-2 and TRBJ2-7; D remains unclear. Trimming removed 3 bases from V and 7 bases from J, with 13 bases in between. This CDR3 is 13 amino acids long. CDR1 is SGHTA and CDR2 is FQGNSA in the germline V gene. CDR3 coding DNA: TGTGCCAGCAGCTTCCTACAGTATATGGAGCAGTACTTC. It translates to CASSFLQYMEQYF.

This clonotype appeared many times. The V call is TRBV3-1, the J call TRBJ2-7; no definite D call. Germline values: CDR1 LGHDT, CDR2 YNNKEL (reference sequence). Deletions cut 4 bases from V and 5 bases from J, with 12 bases between. CDR3 length equals 13 residues. The CDR3 spells CASSPSGLHEQYF. CDR3 sequence (DNA): TGTGCCAGCAGCCCAAGTGGTCTTCACGAGCAGTACTTC.

CDR3 sequence (DNA): TGTGCCAGCACCTTGACTAGCGGGAGTTACGATGAGCAGTTCTTC. Its translation: CASTLTSGSYDEQFF. The chain uses TRBV28 and TRBJ2-1, with 12 nucleotides matching TRBD2. Germline CDR1 and CDR2: MDHEN and SYDVKM. J gave up 8 bases and V 7 bases, and 9 bases lay outside the gene matches. This CDR3 region has 15 residues.

This clonotype was seen repeatedly, ten times or more. The chain uses TRBV7-9 and TRBJ2-7; the D gene could be TRBD1 or TRBD2 (6 bases each). Germline assignment: CDR1 SEHNR and CDR2 FQNEAQ (reference sequence). Trimming took 8 bases from V and 0 from J, leaving 14 bases between them. The CDR3 loop spans 14 amino acids. CDR3 nucleotide sequence: TGTGCCAGCGGAGGGGACACCCACTCCTACGAGCAGTACTTC. It yields the protein CASGGDTHSYEQYF.

The sample holds many counts of this clonotype. The CDR3 DNA reads TGTGCCAGCAGTTCTACTCTCGGGGGTCGGGGTGGCTACACCTTC. It is translated as CASSSTLGGRGGYTF. This chain links TRBV28 with TRBJ1-2; possibly TRBD1 for D (5 bases). The V and J ends lost 4 bases and 7 bases respectively, with 19 bases between them. Germline CDR1 MDHEN, CDR2 SYDVKM. This CDR3 region has 15 residues.

The V call is TRBV20-1, the J call TRBJ1-2; no clear D gene. V was pared by 3 bases and J by 4 bases, with 24 bases between. Germline V gives CDR1 DFQATT, CDR2 SNEGSKA (reference sequence). There are 17 residues in the CDR3. The CDR3 region is CSASLTLGTQGLYGYTF. In nucleotides, the CDR3 is TGCAGTGCTAGCCTAACCCTGGGAACCCAAGGCCTCTATGGCTACACCTTC.

The rearrangement uses TRBV29-1 and TRBJ2-2; 8 nucleotides align to TRBD2. This CDR3 has 15 residues. Germline CDR1 reads SQVTM; CDR2 reads ANQGSEA. The J segment lost 5 bases and the V segment lost 6 bases, leaving 11 bases of the junction unmatched. CDR3 protein: CSVPNLGLGTGELFF. The CDR3 bases are TGCAGCGTACCAAATTTGGGACTAGGGACCGGGGAGCTGTTTTTT.

This clonotype was detected many times. V usage is TRBV30 and J usage is TRBJ1-5; 9 bases are a match to TRBD1. CDR1 and CDR2 (germline): GTSNPN, SVGIG (reference sequence). The V segment lost 3 bases and the J segment 2 bases; nucleotides outside the gene matches: 11. The CDR3 is 17 amino acids. CDR3 loop: CAWSRSRTGDGNQPQHF. Here the CDR3 DNA reads TGTGCCTGGAGCCGGAGTAGGACAGGGGATGGCAATCAGCCCCAGCATTTT.

This clonotype has at least ten counts. The J gene is TRBJ2-3, the V gene TRBV7-9, with 8 bases aligning to TRBD1. After removal of 2 bases from V and 1 base from J, the junction contained 8 bases not matched to a gene. The CDR3 is made up of 17 amino acids. Germline V gene sequence: CDR1 SEHNR, CDR2 FQNEAQ (reference sequence). The CDR3 nucleotides are TGTGCCAGCAGCTTATTCCCGGGACAGGACCGCACAGATACGCAGTATTTT. The encoded protein is CASSLFPGQDRTDTQYF.

The chain employs TRBV7-6 and TRBJ1-1; D is ambiguous. CDR3 size: 14 residues. CDR1 is SGHVS, CDR2 FNYEAQ, per germline. V was pared by 5 bases and J by 0 bases, with 10 bases between. DNA for the CDR3: TGTGCCAGCAGCCCCTCAGCAGTGAACACTGAAGCTTTCTTT. Translating it yields CASSPSAVNTEAFF.

Details on this clonotype: Its ends do not fully match the called genes, so a read error is possible. The rearrangement joins TRBV27 to TRBJ1-1; D gene uncertain. This CDR3 has 13 residues. CDR1 is MNHEY, CDR2 SMNVEV, per germline (reference sequence). CDR3: CASSLSMDTEAFF. The CDR3 DNA reads TGTGCCAGCAGTCTATCTATGGACACTGAAGCTTTCTTT.

This clonotype was seen a handful of times. The chain links TRBV29-1 to TRBJ1-2, with a weak D call TRBD1 (5 bases). CDR3 length: 14 amino acids. Per germline, CDR1 SQVTM and CDR2 ANQGSEA. V lost 4 bases, J lost 1 base, and 13 bases lay in between. The CDR3 region has the DNA TGCAGCGTTGGCGGGACCGGGATTAACTATGGCTACACCTTC. Its translation: CSVGGTGINYGYTF.

This clonotype was counted ten times or more. The gene calls are TRBV6-2 or TRBV6-3 and TRBJ2-1; D possibly corresponds to TRBD1 (6 bases). Trimming removed 0 bases from V and 4 bases from J, with 7 bases in between. The germline V gene has CDR1 MNHEY and CDR2 SVGEGT. The CDR3 covers 14 residues. The DNA for the CDR3 is TGTGCCAGCAGTTACTCGAGGGGGTACAATGAGCAGTTCTTC. Translating it yields CASSYSRGYNEQFF.

This clonotype was observed at least ten times. The chain uses TRBV27 and TRBJ1-2; D gene unclear. V was cut by 10 bases and J by 2 bases, with 14 bases left in between. This CDR3 region has 13 residues. CDR1 is MNHEY and CDR2 is SMNVEV in the germline V gene (reference sequence). The CDR3 DNA reads as TGTGCCACCCCCCAAGGAACCAACTATGGCTACACCTTC. The encoded protein is CATPQGTNYGYTF.

With regard to this clonotype: The conserved phenylalanine or tryptophan is not found at the CDR3 terminus, so this likely reflects a read error. The genes are TRBV28 and TRBJ1-1, with a possible D match to TRBD1 (6 bases). Germline lookup yields CDR1 MDHEN and CDR2 SYDVKM. The V end was cut by 2 bases, the J end by 2 bases, with 9 bases between. CDR3 length: 14 residues. CDR3 bases: TGTGCCAGCAGTTTAGTAGGGGGAAACACTGAAGCTTTCTCT. Its protein product is CASSLVGGNTEAFS.

This clonotype was recorded many times. This chain joins TRBV28 and TRBJ1-6; D remains unclear. Trimming stripped 7 bases from V and 1 base from J, with 17 bases between. Germline V lookup: CDR1 MDHEN, CDR2 SYDVKM. The CDR3 sequence is 17 residues long. CDR3 sequence reads: CASNFPLTRSYNSPLHF. CDR3 sequence (DNA): TGTGCCAGCAATTTCCCCCTAACAAGGTCCTATAATTCACCCCTCCACTTT.

The rearrangement joins TRBV10-3 to TRBJ2-2; TRBD1 matches at 9 bases. This CDR3 spans 14 amino acids. Germline CDR1 ENHRY, CDR2 SYGVKD. Trimming at V came to 6 bases and at J to 3 bases, leaving 2 bases not matched to a gene. For the CDR3, the DNA is TGTGCCATCAGATGGACAGGGGACACCGGGGAGCTGTTTTTT. Protein product: CAIRWTGDTGELFF.

This clonotype came up many times. The V gene is TRBV7-2, the J gene TRBJ1-2; D unresolved. The V gene's germline CDR1 is SGHTA and CDR2 FQGNSA. The CDR3 consists of 13 residues. Trimming stripped 3 bases from V and 2 bases from J, with 7 bases between. The CDR3 DNA reads TGTGCCAGCAGCTTCACGGAGAACTATGGCTACACCTTC. This translates into CASSFTENYGYTF.

This clonotype was detected ten times or more. This chain joins TRBV7-9 and TRBJ2-5; no definite D call. V gave up 1 base and J gave up 5 bases, with 2 bases separating them. The CDR3 extends over 11 amino acids. Germline V gives CDR1 SEHNR, CDR2 FQNEAQ (reference sequence). CDR3 DNA sequence: TGTGCCAGCAGCTTAGACGAGACCCAGTACTTC. Translated, it gives CASSLDETQYF.

This clonotype has ten or more counts. V usage is TRBV12-5 and J usage is TRBJ2-7; D not resolved. The V gene lost 2 bases and the J gene lost 4 bases, with 6 bases spanning the gap. Germline CDR1 reads LGHNT; CDR2 reads FRNRAP. This CDR3 is 12 amino acids long. CDR3 loop: CASGLTRYEQYF. Here the CDR3 DNA reads TGTGCTAGTGGTTTGACCCGTTACGAGCAGTACTTC.